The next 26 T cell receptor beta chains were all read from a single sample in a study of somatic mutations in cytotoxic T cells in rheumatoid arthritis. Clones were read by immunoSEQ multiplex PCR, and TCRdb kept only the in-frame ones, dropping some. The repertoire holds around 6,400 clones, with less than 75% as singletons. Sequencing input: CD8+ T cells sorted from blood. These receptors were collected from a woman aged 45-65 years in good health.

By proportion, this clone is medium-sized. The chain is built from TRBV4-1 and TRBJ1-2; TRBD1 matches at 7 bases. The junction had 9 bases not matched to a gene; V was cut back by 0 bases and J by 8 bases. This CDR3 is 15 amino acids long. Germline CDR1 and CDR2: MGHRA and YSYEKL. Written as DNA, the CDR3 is TGCGCCAGCAGCCAAGATTTGGCCAGGGGGGCCGGCTACACCTTC. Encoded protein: CASSQDLARGAGYTF.

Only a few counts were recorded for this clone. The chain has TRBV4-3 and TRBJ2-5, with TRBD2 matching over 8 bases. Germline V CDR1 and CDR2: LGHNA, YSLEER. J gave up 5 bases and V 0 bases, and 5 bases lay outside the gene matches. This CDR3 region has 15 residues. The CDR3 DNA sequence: TGCGCCAGCAGCCAAGATTTCGGGGGGGCCGAGACCCAGTACTTC. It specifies CASSQDFGGAETQYF.

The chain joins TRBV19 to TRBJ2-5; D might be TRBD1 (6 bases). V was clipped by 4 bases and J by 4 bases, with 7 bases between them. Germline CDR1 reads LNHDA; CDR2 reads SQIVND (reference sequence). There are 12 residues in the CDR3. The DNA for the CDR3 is TGTGCCAGTAGTACGACAGGAGAGACCCAGTACTTC. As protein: CASSTTGETQYF.

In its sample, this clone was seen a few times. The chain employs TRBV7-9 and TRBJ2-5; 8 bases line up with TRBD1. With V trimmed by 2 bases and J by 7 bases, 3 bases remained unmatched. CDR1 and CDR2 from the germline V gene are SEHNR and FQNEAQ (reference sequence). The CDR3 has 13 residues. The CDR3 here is CASSLRTGRTQYF. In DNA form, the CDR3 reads TGTGCCAGCAGCTTAAGGACAGGGAGGACCCAGTACTTC.

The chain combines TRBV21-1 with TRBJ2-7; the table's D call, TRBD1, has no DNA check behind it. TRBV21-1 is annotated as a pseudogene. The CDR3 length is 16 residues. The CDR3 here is CASSRGTGIRTYEQYF. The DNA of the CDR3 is TGTGCCAGCAGCCGGGGGACAGGGATCCGGACCTACGAGCAGTACTTC.

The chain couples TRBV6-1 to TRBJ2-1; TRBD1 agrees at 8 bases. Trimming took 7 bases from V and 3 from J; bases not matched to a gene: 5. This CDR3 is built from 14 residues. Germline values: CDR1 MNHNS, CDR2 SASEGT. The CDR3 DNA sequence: TGTGCCAGCATTTGGACAGGGCTCTACAATGAGCAGTTCTTC. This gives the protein CASIWTGLYNEQFF.

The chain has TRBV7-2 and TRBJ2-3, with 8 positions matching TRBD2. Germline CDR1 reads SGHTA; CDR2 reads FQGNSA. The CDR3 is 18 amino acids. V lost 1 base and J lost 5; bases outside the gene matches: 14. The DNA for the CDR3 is TGTGCCAGCAGCTTAGGGGGATGGCGGGGGGCCCGGGGAGATACGCAGTATTTT. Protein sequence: CASSLGGWRGARGDTQYF.

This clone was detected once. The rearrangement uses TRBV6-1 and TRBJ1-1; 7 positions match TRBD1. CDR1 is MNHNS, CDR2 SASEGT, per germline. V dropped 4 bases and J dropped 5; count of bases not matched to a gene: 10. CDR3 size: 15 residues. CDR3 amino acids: CASSARQGEGTEAFF. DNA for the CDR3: TGTGCCAGCAGTGCCAGACAGGGAGAGGGGACTGAAGCTTTCTTT.

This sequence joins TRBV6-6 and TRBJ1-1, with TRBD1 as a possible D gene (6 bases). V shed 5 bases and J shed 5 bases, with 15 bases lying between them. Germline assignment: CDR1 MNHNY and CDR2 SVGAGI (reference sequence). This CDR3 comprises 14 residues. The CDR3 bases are TGTGCCAGCAGTATCCCAGGGGATGGGACTGAAGCTTTCTTT. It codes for CASSIPGDGTEAFF.

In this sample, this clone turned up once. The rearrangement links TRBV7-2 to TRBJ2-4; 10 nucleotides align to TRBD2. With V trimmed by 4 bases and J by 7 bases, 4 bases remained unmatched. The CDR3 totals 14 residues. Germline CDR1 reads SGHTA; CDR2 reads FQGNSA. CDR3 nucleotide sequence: TGTGCCAGCAGCTCCAGCGGGGGGGCGAACATTCAGTACTTC. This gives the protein CASSSSGGANIQYF.

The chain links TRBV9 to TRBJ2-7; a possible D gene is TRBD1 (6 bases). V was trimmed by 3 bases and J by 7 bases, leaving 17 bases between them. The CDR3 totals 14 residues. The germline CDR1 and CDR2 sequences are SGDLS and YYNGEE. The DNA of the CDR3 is TGTGCCAGCAGCGGAGACGGGACACCTCTGGAGCAGTACTTC. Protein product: CASSGDGTPLEQYF.

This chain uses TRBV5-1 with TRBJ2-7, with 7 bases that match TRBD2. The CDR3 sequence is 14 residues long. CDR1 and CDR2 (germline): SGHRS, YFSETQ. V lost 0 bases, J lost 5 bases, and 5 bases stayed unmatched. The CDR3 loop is CASSLGGGVHEQYF. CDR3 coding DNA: TGCGCCAGCAGCTTGGGTGGGGGGGTCCACGAGCAGTACTTC.

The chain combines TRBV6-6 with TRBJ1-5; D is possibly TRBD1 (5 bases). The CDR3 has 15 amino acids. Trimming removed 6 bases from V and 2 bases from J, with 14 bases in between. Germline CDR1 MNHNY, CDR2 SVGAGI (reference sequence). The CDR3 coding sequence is TGTGCCAGCAGGTCAGGGTATCAGGGCAATCAGCCCCAGCATTTT. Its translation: CASRSGYQGNQPQHF.

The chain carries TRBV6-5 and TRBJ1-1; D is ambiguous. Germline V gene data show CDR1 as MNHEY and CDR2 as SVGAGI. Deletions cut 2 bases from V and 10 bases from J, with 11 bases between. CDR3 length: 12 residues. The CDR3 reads CASSYGAAGAFF. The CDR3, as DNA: TGTGCCAGCAGTTACGGAGCAGCTGGAGCTTTCTTT.

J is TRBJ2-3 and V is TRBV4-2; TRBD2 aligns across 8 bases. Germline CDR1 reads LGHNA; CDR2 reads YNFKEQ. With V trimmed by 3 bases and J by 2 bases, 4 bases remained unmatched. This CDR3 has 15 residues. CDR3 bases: TGTGCCAGCAGCCAGGGAGCGGGGGACACAGATACGCAGTATTTT. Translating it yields CASSQGAGDTDTQYF.

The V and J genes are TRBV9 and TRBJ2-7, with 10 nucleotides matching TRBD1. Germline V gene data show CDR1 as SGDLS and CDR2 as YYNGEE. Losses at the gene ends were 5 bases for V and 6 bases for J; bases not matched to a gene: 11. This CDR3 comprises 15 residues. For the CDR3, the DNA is TGTGCCAGCAGTTACTCCCGGACAGGGGGTTCCGAGCAGTACTTC. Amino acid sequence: CASSYSRTGGSEQYF.

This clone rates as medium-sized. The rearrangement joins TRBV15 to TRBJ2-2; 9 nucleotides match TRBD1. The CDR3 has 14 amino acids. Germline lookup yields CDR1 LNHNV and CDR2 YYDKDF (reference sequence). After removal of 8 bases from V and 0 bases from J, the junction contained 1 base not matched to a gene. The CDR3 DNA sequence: TGTGCCACCCACAGGGGGCCGAACACCGGGGAGCTGTTTTTT. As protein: CATHRGPNTGELFF. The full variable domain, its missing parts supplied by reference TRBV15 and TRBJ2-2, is DAMVIQNPRYQVTQFGKPVTLSCSQTLNHNVMYWYQQKSSQAPKLLFHYYDKDFNNEADTPDNFQSRRPNTSFCFLDIRSPGLGDTAMYLCATHRGPNTGELFFGEGSRLTVL.

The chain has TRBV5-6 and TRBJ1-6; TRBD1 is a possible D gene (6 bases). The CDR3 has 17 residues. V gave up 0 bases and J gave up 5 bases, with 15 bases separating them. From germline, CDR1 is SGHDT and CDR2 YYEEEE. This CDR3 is CASSLAWRGADNSPLHF. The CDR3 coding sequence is TGTGCCAGCAGCTTGGCCTGGCGGGGGGCGGATAATTCACCCCTCCACTTT.

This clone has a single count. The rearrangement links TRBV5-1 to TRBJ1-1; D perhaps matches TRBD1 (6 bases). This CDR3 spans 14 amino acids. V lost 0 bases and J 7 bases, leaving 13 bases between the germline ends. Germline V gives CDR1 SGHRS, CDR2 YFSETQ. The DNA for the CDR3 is TGCGCCAGCAGCTTGGCCTTAACAGGGATTGAAGCTTTCTTT. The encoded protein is CASSLALTGIEAFF.

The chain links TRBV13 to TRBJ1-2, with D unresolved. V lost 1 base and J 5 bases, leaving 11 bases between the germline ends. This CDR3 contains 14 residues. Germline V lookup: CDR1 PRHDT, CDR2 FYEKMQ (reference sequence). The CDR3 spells CASSLVSQKYGYTF. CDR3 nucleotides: TGTGCCAGCAGCTTAGTTTCCCAAAAATATGGCTACACCTTC.

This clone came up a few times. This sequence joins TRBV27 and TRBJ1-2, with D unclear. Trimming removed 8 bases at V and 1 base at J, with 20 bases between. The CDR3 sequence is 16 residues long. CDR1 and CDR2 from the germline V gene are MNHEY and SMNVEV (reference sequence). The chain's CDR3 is CASPPDGSTRNYGYTF. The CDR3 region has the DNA TGTGCCAGCCCACCCGACGGTTCGACACGTAACTATGGCTACACCTTC.

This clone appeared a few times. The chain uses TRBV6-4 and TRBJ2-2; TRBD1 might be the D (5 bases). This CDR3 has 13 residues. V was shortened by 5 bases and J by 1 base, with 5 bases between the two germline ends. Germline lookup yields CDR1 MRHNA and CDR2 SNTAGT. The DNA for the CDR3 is TGTGCCAGCAGTACAGGGAACACCGGGGAGCTGTTTTTT. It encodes CASSTGNTGELFF.

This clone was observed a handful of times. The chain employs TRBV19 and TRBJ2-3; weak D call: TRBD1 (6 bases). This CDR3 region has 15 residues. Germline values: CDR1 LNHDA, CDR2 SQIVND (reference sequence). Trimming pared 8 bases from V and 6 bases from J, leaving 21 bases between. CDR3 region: CASSPTRGGFDTQYF. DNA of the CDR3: TGTGCCAGTTCTCCTACTAGAGGGGGATTTGATACGCAGTATTTT.

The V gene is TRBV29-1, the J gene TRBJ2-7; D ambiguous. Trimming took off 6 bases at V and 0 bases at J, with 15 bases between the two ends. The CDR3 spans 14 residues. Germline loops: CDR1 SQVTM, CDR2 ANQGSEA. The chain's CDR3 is CSVLDTQSSYEQYF. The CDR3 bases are TGCAGCGTCCTCGACACCCAGAGCTCCTACGAGCAGTACTTC.

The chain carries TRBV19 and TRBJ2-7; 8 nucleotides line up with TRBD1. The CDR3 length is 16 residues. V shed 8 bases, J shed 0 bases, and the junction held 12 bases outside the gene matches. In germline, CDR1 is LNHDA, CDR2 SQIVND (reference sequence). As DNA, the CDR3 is TGTGCCAGTTTTGGACAGGGATCGAACACCTCCTACGAGCAGTACTTC. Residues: CASFGQGSNTSYEQYF.

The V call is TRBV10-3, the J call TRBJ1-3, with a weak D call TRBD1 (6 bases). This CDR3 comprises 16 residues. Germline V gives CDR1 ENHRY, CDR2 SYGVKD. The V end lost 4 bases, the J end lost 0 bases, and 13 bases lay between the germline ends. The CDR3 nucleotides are TGTGCCATCAGTGGGGGGCCTTTCAGCTCTGGAAACACCATATATTTT. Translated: CAISGGPFSSGNTIYF.